Listed below are T cell receptor beta chains from one sample, sequenced in a study of neurological immune-mediated disorders. TCRdb independently ran MiXCR on the 5' RACE reads; one entry per CDR3 protein. Among about 15,000 distinct CDR3 sequences listed, 3.5% were seen once. The sequenced sample was CD8+ T cells from blood. All receptors come from a woman in her forties in good health. Both conserved end residues are part of each CDR3. The D gene is left open where the match is weak. Clone sizes are given selectively: once, few, many, or a class where the clone is expanded.

j_call	v_call	d_call	clone_size	cdr3_nt	cdr3_aa
TRBJ1-2	TRBV9	-	many	TGTGCCAGCAGCGGGACGAACTATGGCTACACCTTC	CASSGTNYGYTF
TRBJ1-1	TRBV6-6	-	many	TGTGCCAGCAGGCTCACAGGACCGAACACTGAAGCTTTCTTT	CASRLTGPNTEAFF
TRBJ2-7	TRBV5-5	TRBD1	many	TGTGCCAGCAGCTCCGCGACAGGGAGTTACGAGCAGTACTTC	CASSSATGSYEQYF
TRBJ2-1	TRBV6-2/TRBV6-3	-	many	TGTGCCAGCAGTCCTATCCCTTGGGGGGAGGAGAACAATGAGCAGTTCTTC	CASSPIPWGEENNEQFF
TRBJ1-1	TRBV19	-	many	TGTGCCACTTCCCGCGGGGGGCCTGAAGCTTTCTTT	CATSRGGPEAFF
TRBJ2-1	TRBV27	-	many	TGTGCCAGCAGTCCGAGTGGTCGGGAGCAGTTCTTC	CASSPSGREQFF
TRBJ1-2	TRBV7-2	-	many	TGTGCCAGCAGCCAACCGACAGATAGTAACTATGGCTACACCTTC	CASSQPTDSNYGYTF
TRBJ2-3	TRBV29-1	TRBD1	many	TGCAGCGTTGACGATCTGGGACAGGGGAGCACAGATACGCAGTATTTT	CSVDDLGQGSTDTQYF
TRBJ1-1	TRBV29-1	-	many	TGCAGCGCCTCACATAGGTTCTTT	CSASHRFF
TRBJ2-7	TRBV10-3	-	few	TGTGCCATCAGTGAGTCGGGGCAGGCCTACGAGCAGTACTTC	CAISESGQAYEQYF
TRBJ2-1	TRBV29-1	-	many	TGCAGCGTTGAAGATCTTAGCGGACGGGGCAATGAGCAGTTCTTC	CSVEDLSGRGNEQFF
TRBJ2-3	TRBV27	TRBD1	many	TGTGCCAGCAGTTTGGGTGACAGGGGTTCGGATACGCAGTATTTT	CASSLGDRGSDTQYF
TRBJ2-5	TRBV5-1	-	many	TGCGCCAGCAGCTTGAACCCGGACTATTCGTCCTTGGAGACCCAGTACTTC	CASSLNPDYSSLETQYF
TRBJ2-2	TRBV5-6	TRBD1	many	TGTGCCAGCAGCTTGGCCGAGACAGGGGGCTCCGGGGAGCTGTTTTTT	CASSLAETGGSGELFF
TRBJ2-1	TRBV7-9	-	many	TGTGCCAGCAGTCCCGACAGGCCCAGTTGGGTCAATGAGCAGTTCTTC	CASSPDRPSWVNEQFF
TRBJ1-1	TRBV14	-	many	TGTGCCAGCAGCCAAGAAGACACTGAAGCTTTCTTT	CASSQEDTEAFF
TRBJ2-1	TRBV29-1	-	-	TGCAGCGTTGAAGGGTCCGACACTTTGAGCTCCTACAATGAGCAGTTCTTC	CSVEGSDTLSSYNEQFF
TRBJ2-2	TRBV5-4	-	many	TGTGCCAGCAGCCCTGGGCTGTACACCGGGGAGCTGTTTTTT	CASSPGLYTGELFF
TRBJ2-7	TRBV7-9	TRBD2	many	TGTGCCAGCAGCTCCGGACTAGCGGGCCCTCTGGAGCAGTACTTC	CASSSGLAGPLEQYF
TRBJ2-5	TRBV7-2	-	many	TGTGCCAGCAGCTCCGGGGAGGGGGGGGCGAGAGAGACCCAGTACTTC	CASSSGEGGARETQYF
TRBJ2-7	TRBV27	TRBD1	many	TGTGCCACCGCCCGGACAGGGGTACCGTACGAGCAGTACTTC	CATARTGVPYEQYF
TRBJ1-2	TRBV28	-	many	TGTGCCAGCAGTTTATCGGATGGGCTTTTTAACTATGGCTACACCTTC	CASSLSDGLFNYGYTF